This T cell receptor beta chain came from a study of blood T cell repertoires in COVID-19. Study summary: Nucleic acid was either cDNA or gDNA, and it came from T cells, B-cell-depleted T cells, or PBMCs.

Under the authors' procedure: Nucleated cell number was recorded as an estimate derived from reference gene primer amplification. Method: immunoSEQ multiplex PCR; TCRdb's copy keeps in-frame clones and lacks some. V, J and clone size reflect that table, while D and trimming were determined from the DNA. The table has under 200,000 clones, roughly 91% seen once. The germline V gene encodes CDR1 SNHLY and CDR2 FYNNEI. Losses at the gene ends were 8 bases for V and 5 bases for J; bases not matched to a gene: 4. This CDR3 has 13 residues. This sequence was found in a man aged 35-49 years with active or convalescent COVID-19. Specimen: peripheral blood. The chain is built from TRBV2 and TRBJ2-2; TRBD1 aligns across 8 bases. The chain's CDR3 is CASQDRETGELFF. The DNA for the CDR3 is TGTGCCAGCCAGGACAGGGAGACCGGGGAGCTGTTTTTT.